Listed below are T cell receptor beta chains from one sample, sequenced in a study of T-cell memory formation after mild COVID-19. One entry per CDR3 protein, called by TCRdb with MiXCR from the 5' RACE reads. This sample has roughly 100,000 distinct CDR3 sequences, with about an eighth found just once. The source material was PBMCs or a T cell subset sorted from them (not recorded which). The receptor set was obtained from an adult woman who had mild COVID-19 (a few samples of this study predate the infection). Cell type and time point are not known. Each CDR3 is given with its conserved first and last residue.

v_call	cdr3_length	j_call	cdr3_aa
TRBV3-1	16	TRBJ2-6	CASSQEWGAGANVLTF
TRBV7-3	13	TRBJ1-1	CASSPVPGLEAFF
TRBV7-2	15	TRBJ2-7	CASSLAGTGNYEQYF
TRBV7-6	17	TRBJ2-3	CASSLRLAGGLGDTQYF
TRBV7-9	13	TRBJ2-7	CASSARTAYEQYF
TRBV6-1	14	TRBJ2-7	CASSGPPTHYEQYF
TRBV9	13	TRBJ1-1	CASSAFVSGELTF
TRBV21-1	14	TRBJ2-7	CASSKGTEIYEQYF
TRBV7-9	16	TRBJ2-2	CASSLGESTVSEELFF
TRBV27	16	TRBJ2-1	CASSSRDQISYNEQFF
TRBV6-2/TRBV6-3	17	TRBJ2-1	CASSYRGAGTPTNEQFF
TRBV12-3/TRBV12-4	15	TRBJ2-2	CASSFQGAYTGELFF
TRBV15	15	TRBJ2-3	CATSRWTSNTDTQYF
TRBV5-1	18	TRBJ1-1	CASSPGQGGSEFGTEAFF
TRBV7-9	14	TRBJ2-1	CASTLVTGIDEQFF
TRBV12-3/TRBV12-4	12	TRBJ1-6	CASSLPGSPLHF
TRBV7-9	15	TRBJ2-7	CASRPPSGSSYEQYF
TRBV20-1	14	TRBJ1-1	CSAPSQRGYTEAFF
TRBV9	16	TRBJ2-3	CASSVEGRDERDTQYF
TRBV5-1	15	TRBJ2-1	CASSLVEPSYNEQFF
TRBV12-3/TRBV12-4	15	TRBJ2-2	CASSSRDGFSGELFF
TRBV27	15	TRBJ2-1	CASSPPLAGHNEQFF
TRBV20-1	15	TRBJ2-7	CSARDFRDPLAEQYF
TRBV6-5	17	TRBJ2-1	CASSYSVAGEVNNEQFF
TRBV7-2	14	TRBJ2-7	CASSLGLELYEQYF
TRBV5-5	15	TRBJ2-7	CASSTNDRPPYEQYF
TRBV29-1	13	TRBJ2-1	CSVDGTDSNEQFF
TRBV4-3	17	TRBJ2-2	CASSQVGTLVRVGELFF
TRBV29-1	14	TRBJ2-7	CSVVGTGITYEQYF
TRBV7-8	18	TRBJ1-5	CASSFGTGSYSGNQPQHF
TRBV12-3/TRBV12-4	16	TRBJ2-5	CASSEKWGRTVETQYF
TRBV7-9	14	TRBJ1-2	CASSSADITRGYTF
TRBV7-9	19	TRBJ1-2	CASTPTLQGLSLANYGYTF
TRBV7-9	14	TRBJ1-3	CASSYREEGNTIYF
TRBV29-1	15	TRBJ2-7	CSVEEETSASYEQYF
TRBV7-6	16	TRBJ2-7	CASSDQPGTLSYEQYF
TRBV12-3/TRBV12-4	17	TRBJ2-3	CASSLATGTSYGDTQYF
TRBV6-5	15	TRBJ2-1	CASRLGSSSYNEQFF
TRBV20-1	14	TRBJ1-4	CSARAVGGIEKLFF
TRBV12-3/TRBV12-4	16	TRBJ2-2	CASSRGLGLASGELFF
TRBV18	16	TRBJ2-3	CASSPAKWEGPDTQYF
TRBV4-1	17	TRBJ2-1	CASSHAGAGGLYNEQFF
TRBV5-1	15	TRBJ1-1	CASSYRDPIETEAFF
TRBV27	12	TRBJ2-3	CASWGGPDTQYF
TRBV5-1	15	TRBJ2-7	CASSAGSYTSYEQYF